Listed below are T cell receptor beta chains from one sample, sequenced in a study of blood T cell repertoires in COVID-19. Repertoires were generated with immunoSEQ multiplex PCR, while TCRdb's copy carries only in-frame clones and drops some. This sample yields roughly 200,000 clones, of which around 90% are seen a single time; 2.7% belongs to the top ten. The sequenced material came from peripheral blood. These receptors all come from a man aged 35 to 55 with active or convalescent COVID-19. Each CDR3 is given with its conserved first and last residue. Each record gives: J gene, clone size, D gene, V gene, CDR3 DNA, CDR3 protein. A D gene is named only where the DNA matches it firmly. Clone size is stated in some rows and not others, as once, few, many or a class when expanded.

J: TRBJ2-3
size: -
D: TRBD1
V: TRBV2
DNA: TGTGCCGGCTCAGGACAGGACACAGATACGCAGTATTTT
CDR3: CAGSGQDTDTQYF

J: TRBJ1-6
size: -
D: -
V: TRBV2
DNA: TGTGCCAGCAGGACCCTAACCCTGGGAGCTAATTCACCCCTCCACTTT
CDR3: CASRTLTLGANSPLHF

J: TRBJ1-2
size: -
D: -
V: TRBV24-1
DNA: TGTGCCACCAGTGATTCCAGATTCTATGGCTACACCTTC
CDR3: CATSDSRFYGYTF

J: TRBJ2-7
size: -
D: -
V: TRBV3-1/TRBV3-2
DNA: TGTGCCAGCAGCCCACTGGGGCTGGGGAACCCTCCGGGTGAGCAGTACTTC
CDR3: CASSPLGLGNPPGEQYF

J: TRBJ1-1
size: -
D: -
V: TRBV7-3
DNA: TGTGCCAGCAGCTTAAGCGCGACAGGGAACACTGAAGCTTTCTTT
CDR3: CASSLSATGNTEAFF

J: TRBJ1-1
size: -
D: TRBD1
V: TRBV5-1
DNA: TGCGCCAGCAGCCTGGGACAGGGTTACACTGAAGCTTTCTTT
CDR3: CASSLGQGYTEAFF

J: TRBJ2-1
size: few
D: -
V: TRBV5-6
DNA: TGTGCCAGCAGCTTCGGGGTTGAGCAGTTCTTC
CDR3: CASSFGVEQFF

J: TRBJ2-5
size: -
D: -
V: TRBV6-2/TRBV6-3
DNA: TGTGCCAGCAGTTACAACTCCGAGACCCAGTACTTC
CDR3: CASSYNSETQYF

J: TRBJ2-1
size: -
D: TRBD2
V: TRBV7-6
DNA: TGTGCCAGCAGCTTGGCGGGGGTGGTCTACAATGAGCAGTTCTTC
CDR3: CASSLAGVVYNEQFF

J: TRBJ1-5
size: few
D: -
V: TRBV28
DNA: TGTGCCAGCAGTACACAGGGTGGTCAGCCCCAGCATTTT
CDR3: CASSTQGGQPQHF

J: TRBJ1-1
size: few
D: -
V: TRBV19
DNA: TGTGCCAGTATTCAGGGATGGAATGAAGCTTTCTTT
CDR3: CASIQGWNEAFF

J: TRBJ2-5
size: -
D: -
V: TRBV7-6
DNA: TGTGCCAGCAGCTTTAGCGCCCAAGAGACCCAGTACTTC
CDR3: CASSFSAQETQYF

J: TRBJ2-2
size: -
D: TRBD1
V: TRBV5-1
DNA: TGCGCCAGCAGCTACCCAGACAGGGTCTCCGGGGAGCTGTTTTTT
CDR3: CASSYPDRVSGELFF

J: TRBJ1-6
size: -
D: -
V: TRBV4-3
DNA: TGCGCCAGCAGCCAAGATGATAATAACAGGGTGAGGGGTTATAATTCACCCCTCCACTTT
CDR3: CASSQDDNNRVRGYNSPLHF

J: TRBJ1-4
size: few
D: TRBD1
V: TRBV3-1/TRBV3-2
DNA: TGTGCCAGCAGCCTGGGACAGAATGAAAAACTGTTTTTT
CDR3: CASSLGQNEKLFF

J: TRBJ1-5
size: -
D: TRBD1
V: TRBV9
DNA: TGTGCCAGCAGCGTAGGTACAGGGGATCAGCCCCAGCATTTT
CDR3: CASSVGTGDQPQHF

J: TRBJ2-1
size: -
D: TRBD2
V: TRBV24-1
DNA: TGTGCCACCAGCGGGACTAGCGGGTGGGATGAGCAGTTCTTC
CDR3: CATSGTSGWDEQFF

J: TRBJ1-4
size: -
D: -
V: TRBV7-9
DNA: TGTGCCAGCAGAAAAAGCTCACTCGATGAAAAACTGTTTTTT
CDR3: CASRKSSLDEKLFF

J: TRBJ1-1
size: -
D: TRBD1
V: TRBV5-4
DNA: TGTGCCAGCAGTTTCACACAGGGGGCAATAGCTTTCTTT
CDR3: CASSFTQGAIAFF

J: TRBJ1-1
size: -
D: -
V: TRBV27
DNA: TGTGCCAGCAGTTTAATGGGGGGTCTGAACACTGAAGCTTTCTTT
CDR3: CASSLMGGLNTEAFF

J: TRBJ1-2
size: -
D: -
V: TRBV5-4
DNA: TGTGCCAGCAGCGTCCAAACTGTACAGAACTATGGCTACACCTTC
CDR3: CASSVQTVQNYGYTF

J: TRBJ2-3
size: -
D: -
V: TRBV4-1
DNA: TGCGCCAGCAGCCCTCAACCGTCTACGGGGGTGAGCACAGATACGCAGTATTTT
CDR3: CASSPQPSTGVSTDTQYF

J: TRBJ2-7
size: -
D: -
V: TRBV27
DNA: TGTGCCAGCAGTAGGGGGGGGCAGGGGACCTACGAGCAGTACTTC
CDR3: CASSRGGQGTYEQYF

J: TRBJ2-6
size: -
D: TRBD1
V: TRBV7-9
DNA: TGTGCCAGCAGCCGAGGACAGGGGACTCCTGGGGCCAACGTCCTGACTTTC
CDR3: CASSRGQGTPGANVLTF

J: TRBJ2-5
size: once
D: TRBD1
V: TRBV18
DNA: TGTGCCAGCTCACCTGGACAGGTGGAGACCCAGTACTTC
CDR3: CASSPGQVETQYF

J: TRBJ2-5
size: -
D: -
V: TRBV12-3/TRBV12-4
DNA: TGTGCCAGCAGCTCAGGGGCCTCGGAGACCCAGTACTTC
CDR3: CASSSGASETQYF

J: TRBJ2-1
size: -
D: TRBD1
V: TRBV27
DNA: TGTGCCAGCAGGCGGTCCCGGGACAGGGCTTCCAATGAGCAGTTCTTC
CDR3: CASRRSRDRASNEQFF

J: TRBJ2-5
size: medium-sized
D: -
V: TRBV5-1
DNA: TGCGCCAGCAGCACGGCCTCAGGGGTAGTAGAGACCCAGTACTTC
CDR3: CASSTASGVVETQYF

J: TRBJ2-2
size: -
D: TRBD1
V: TRBV19
DNA: TGTGCCAGTTATGTGGGACAGGGGAACACCGGGGAGCTGTTTTTT
CDR3: CASYVGQGNTGELFF

J: TRBJ1-1
size: few
D: -
V: TRBV12-3/TRBV12-4
DNA: TGTGCCAGCAGCCTATCGGGGGGCACTGAAGCTTTCTTT
CDR3: CASSLSGGTEAFF

J: TRBJ2-3
size: -
D: TRBD2
V: TRBV19
DNA: TGTGCCAGTAGTCTCAAGCGGGGGTGGAAAGATACGCAGTATTTT
CDR3: CASSLKRGWKDTQYF

J: TRBJ1-5
size: -
D: -
V: TRBV10-1
DNA: TGCGCCAGCAGGCACCTTGGGGGGTGCAATCAGCCCCAGCATTTT
CDR3: CASRHLGGCNQPQHF

J: TRBJ2-7
size: -
D: -
V: TRBV7-9
DNA: TGTGCCAGCACCCCACCCCAACAGGACTACGAGCAGTACTTC
CDR3: CASTPPQQDYEQYF

J: TRBJ1-2
size: few
D: TRBD1
V: TRBV27
DNA: TGTGCCACAGGAGAGTTCTCAGGGGGCGGGTATGGCTACACCTTC
CDR3: CATGEFSGGGYGYTF